The 32 T cell receptor beta chains in this list originate from one sample, sequenced in a study of T cells in localized non-small cell lung cancer. Data came from immunoSEQ multiplex PCR; TCRdb stores just in-frame clones and leaves some out. Here the sample spans about 76,000 clones, less than 85% being singletons. This specimen was peripheral blood, taken before any cancer treatment. These receptors all come from a female donor older than 55 with stage I lung adenocarcinoma.

In this sample, this clone turned up many times. The V call is TRBV7-6, the J call TRBJ1-2, with D possibly matching TRBD1 (5 bases). The V and J ends lost 5 bases and 4 bases respectively, with 14 bases between them. This CDR3 has 14 amino acids. From germline, CDR1 is SGHVS and CDR2 FNYEAQ. CDR3 DNA sequence: TGTGCCAGCAGCCTACTTTCGGGGACCTATGGCTACACCTTC. Translation: CASSLLSGTYGYTF. The whole variable domain, filled in from reference TRBV7-6 and TRBJ1-2, reads GAGVSQSPRYKVTKRGQDVALRCDPISGHVSLYWYRQALGQGPEFLTYFNYEAQQDKSGLPNDRFSAERPEGSISTLTIQRTEQRDSAMYRCASSLLSGTYGYTFGSGTRLTVV.

This clone was found a few times. The V gene is TRBV10-1, the J gene TRBJ1-6; tentative D call: TRBD1 (5 bases). Trimming shortened V by 7 bases and J by 5 bases, and 27 bases separated the two germline ends. The germline V gene has CDR1 WNHNN and CDR2 SYGVQD (reference sequence). This CDR3 has 19 amino acids. The CDR3 DNA is TGCGCCAGCACTCTCCGGGACGGAGTCCCTTCGGGAAATAATTCACCCCTCCACTTT. This codes for CASTLRDGVPSGNNSPLHF.

This clone has only a few counts. The rearrangement joins TRBV7-3 to TRBJ2-6; 7 nucleotides line up with TRBD2. The CDR3 contains 18 residues. The ends lost 5 bases at V and 4 bases at J; junction bases unmatched: 14. Germline V gene data show CDR1 as SGHTA and CDR2 as FQGTGA. Here the CDR3 DNA reads TGTGCCAGCAGCCCACCCACCGCGGGGGAGGGAGGGGCCAACGTCCTGACTTTC. It is translated as CASSPPTAGEGGANVLTF.

The J gene is TRBJ1-1, the V gene TRBV5-1, with 8 bases aligning to TRBD1. Germline V gene sequence: CDR1 SGHRS, CDR2 YFSETQ. Losses at the gene ends were 2 bases for V and 2 bases for J; bases not matched to a gene: 2. This CDR3 comprises 14 residues. CDR3 in DNA: TGCGCCAGCAGCTTAGACAGGGGTAACACTGAAGCTTTCTTT. Its protein product is CASSLDRGNTEAFF.

V usage is TRBV7-3 and J usage is TRBJ2-3; TRBD2 matches 14 bases. The V and J ends lost 4 bases and 2 bases, in that order; junction bases with no gene match: 2. This CDR3 is built from 16 residues. CDR1 SGHTA and CDR2 FQGTGA come from the germline V gene. In DNA, the CDR3 is TGTGCCAGCAGCTCGGGACTAGCGGGAGTCACAGATACGCAGTATTTT. As protein: CASSSGLAGVTDTQYF.

This clone was recorded once. This chain joins TRBV5-1 and TRBJ1-1; D uncertain. The CDR3 is 13 residues long. V lost 4 bases and J lost 4, with 11 bases in between. CDR1 is SGHRS and CDR2 is YFSETQ in the germline V gene. CDR3 nucleotides: TGCGCCAGCAGCCCTGACCCAAGCACTGAAGCTTTCTTT. Translated: CASSPDPSTEAFF.

The gene calls are TRBV4-1 and TRBJ2-2, with 11 nucleotides matching TRBD2. Looked up from germline, CDR1 is MGHRA and CDR2 is YSYEKL. V shed 3 bases and J 2 bases; nucleotides not matched to a gene: 2. The CDR3 is 16 residues long. CDR3 DNA: TGCGCCAGCAGCCAGGGACTAGCGGCTAACACCGGGGAGCTGTTTTTT. Translation: CASSQGLAANTGELFF.

The genes are TRBV19 and TRBJ2-1; D is tentatively TRBD1 or TRBD2 (7 bases each). The CDR3 has 15 residues. The germline gives CDR1 LNHDA, CDR2 SQIVND (reference sequence). V lost 3 bases, J lost 3 bases, and 12 bases lay in between. Here the CDR3 DNA reads TGTGCCAGTAGTATGGGCAGGGGGGGCTACAATGAGCAGTTCTTC. It codes for CASSMGRGGYNEQFF.

Only a few counts were recorded for this clone. V and J are TRBV28 and TRBJ1-1; the D gene is possibly TRBD1 (5 bases). CDR1 and CDR2 from the germline V gene are MDHEN and SYDVKM. The CDR3 runs 19 residues. V dropped 2 bases and J dropped 4 bases, with 26 bases sitting between them. The CDR3 here is CASSLRQIFPQGSGTEAFF. The CDR3 DNA reads TGTGCCAGCAGTTTAAGACAGATATTCCCGCAGGGAAGTGGCACTGAAGCTTTCTTT.

The chain recombines TRBV7-2 with TRBJ2-6; D is unclear. From germline, CDR1 is SGHTA and CDR2 FQGNSA. The CDR3 loop spans 17 amino acids. V lost 5 bases to trimming and J lost 5 bases, with 19 bases between them. DNA of the CDR3: TGTGCCAGCAGCGCCCGGACGGGTCTCGGTTGGGCCAACGTCCTGACTTTC. Its protein product is CASSARTGLGWANVLTF.

This rearrangement joins TRBV5-1 to TRBJ1-1; TRBD1 matches at 9 bases. The CDR3 totals 16 residues. Germline trimming cut 2 bases from V and 1 base from J; bases unmatched to any gene: 6. Germline V CDR1 and CDR2: SGHRS, YFSETQ. The CDR3 DNA reads as TGCGCCAGCAGCTTACTAGGACAGGGGACGAACACTGAAGCTTTCTTT. Translation gives CASSLLGQGTNTEAFF.

The V call is TRBV6-5, the J call TRBJ1-1; TRBD1 matches 7 bases. Trimming cost V 6 bases and J 0 bases; bases outside gene matches: 1. This CDR3 spans 13 amino acids. Germline V gives CDR1 MNHEY, CDR2 SVGAGI. Written as DNA, the CDR3 is TGTGCCAGCAGCACAGGGGTGAACACTGAAGCTTTCTTT. This gives the protein CASSTGVNTEAFF.

The CDR3 loop is CASSIQRGEQFF. CDR3 coding DNA: TGCGCCAGCAGCATCCAAAGGGGTGAGCAGTTCTTC. The chain links TRBV5-1 to TRBJ2-1, with D perhaps TRBD1 (5 bases). V was shortened by 4 bases and J by 9 bases, with 11 bases between the two germline ends. Per germline, CDR1 SGHRS and CDR2 YFSETQ. There are 12 residues in the CDR3.

The V and J genes are TRBV7-2 and TRBJ1-2, with 7 bases that match TRBD1. The CDR3 is 15 amino acids. After removal of 3 bases from V and 1 base from J, the junction contained 5 bases not matched to a gene. The germline V gene encodes CDR1 SGHTA and CDR2 FQGNSA. The CDR3 protein is CASSFDRVVNYGYTF. CDR3 DNA: TGTGCCAGCAGCTTTGACAGGGTAGTTAACTATGGCTACACCTTC.

The chain joins TRBV7-2 to TRBJ2-1; 7 bases line up with TRBD2. J was trimmed by 14 bases and V by 0 bases; bases with no gene match: 1. This CDR3 contains 11 residues. Germline V gene sequence: CDR1 SGHTA, CDR2 FQGNSA. The CDR3 DNA reads as TGTGCCAGCAGCTTAGCGGGGGGGGAGTTCTTC. It yields the protein CASSLAGGEFF.

CDR3 sequence reads: CASAPGQSNTEAFF. CDR3 bases: TGTGCCAGCGCACCGGGACAGTCGAACACTGAAGCTTTCTTT. V gene TRBV9 combines with J gene TRBJ1-1, with 7 bases matching TRBD1. V lost 7 bases to trimming and J lost 1 base; unmatched junction nucleotides: 7. Germline loops: CDR1 SGDLS, CDR2 YYNGEE. The CDR3 covers 14 residues.

The chain has TRBV4-1 and TRBJ2-1; possible D gene TRBD2, 5 bases. Trimming left V 5 bases short and J 5 bases short, with 10 bases between. This CDR3 contains 13 residues. Germline V lookup: CDR1 MGHRA, CDR2 YSYEKL. The chain's CDR3 is CASSSRVNNEQFF. CDR3 bases: TGCGCCAGCAGCTCGCGGGTAAACAATGAGCAGTTCTTC.

The CDR3 spells CASSLWTRRTDTQYF. Here the CDR3 DNA reads TGCGCCAGCAGCTTGTGGACACGCCGCACAGATACGCAGTATTTT. V is TRBV5-1 and J is TRBJ2-3; perhaps TRBD1 as D (5 bases). CDR1 SGHRS and CDR2 YFSETQ come from the germline V gene. V lost 1 base, J lost 1 base, and 10 bases lay in between. The CDR3 is made up of 15 amino acids.

This chain joins TRBV27 and TRBJ1-2; 8 bases match TRBD1. V was clipped by 4 bases and J by 7 bases; unmatched bases: 11. CDR1 is MNHEY and CDR2 is SMNVEV in the germline V gene (reference sequence). CDR3 length equals 15 residues. In nucleotides, the CDR3 is TGTGCCAGCAGTTCCAGCGGGACAGGAACTCGTGGCTACACCTTC. Amino acid sequence: CASSSSGTGTRGYTF.

The V call is TRBV9, the J call TRBJ2-4; maybe TRBD2 (6 bases). Germline V CDR1 and CDR2: SGDLS, YYNGEE. CDR3 length equals 17 residues. V gave up 4 bases and J gave up 0 bases, with 17 bases separating them. The CDR3 here is CASSQSVGGVAKNIQYF. The DNA for the CDR3 is TGTGCCAGCAGCCAGTCAGTGGGCGGGGTAGCCAAAAACATTCAGTACTTC.

The rearrangement links TRBV15 to TRBJ2-1, with 8 bases aligning to TRBD1. Germline V lookup: CDR1 LNHNV, CDR2 YYDKDF (reference sequence). This CDR3 has 17 amino acids. J gave up 7 bases and V 0 bases, and 11 bases lay outside the gene matches. The CDR3 region has the DNA TGTGCCACCAGCAGAGAAGATCAGGGGGCGGGTTGGAATGAGCAGTTCTTC. Translation: CATSREDQGAGWNEQFF.

The sample holds one count of this clone. The chain joins TRBV7-2 to TRBJ2-3, with D perhaps matching TRBD2 (5 bases). Germline lookup yields CDR1 SGHTA and CDR2 FQGNSA. CDR3 length: 14 amino acids. V lost 5 bases, J lost 2 bases, and 11 bases lay in between. In nucleotides, the CDR3 is TGTGCCAGCAGCGTAGACTACCTCACAGATACGCAGTATTTT. It is translated as CASSVDYLTDTQYF.

This clone was seen a single time. V gene TRBV19 combines with J gene TRBJ2-5; the D gene is possibly TRBD2 (5 bases). This CDR3 has 15 residues. The V gene lost 7 bases and the J gene lost 1 base, with 16 bases spanning the gap. Germline CDR1 and CDR2: LNHDA and SQIVND (reference sequence). The CDR3 spells CASNCLEAVQETQYF. The CDR3 DNA is TGTGCCAGTAATTGTTTGGAGGCAGTCCAAGAGACCCAGTACTTC. The whole variable domain, remainder taken from reference TRBV19 and TRBJ2-5, is DGGITQSPKYLFRKEGQNVTLSCEQNLNHDAMYWYRQDPGQGLRLIYYSQIVNDFQKGDIAEGYSVSREKKESFPLTVTSAQKNPTAFYLCASNCLEAVQETQYFGPGTRLLVL.

The gene calls are TRBV19 and TRBJ1-1; D gene uncertain. The CDR3 extends over 13 amino acids. Germline loops: CDR1 LNHDA, CDR2 SQIVND (reference sequence). The germline V and J ends were trimmed by 5 bases and 2 bases, with 9 bases remaining between them. This CDR3 reads CASSRRGNTEAFF. The DNA of the CDR3 is TGTGCCAGTAGTCGCCGGGGAAACACTGAAGCTTTCTTT.

Of note for this clone: Since a much larger clone is just one base distant, this may be a read error. The CDR3 DNA is TGTGCCAGCCCACCAGCGGGACAGGGGAACTATGGCTACACCTTC. Its protein is CASPPAGQGNYGYTF. The chain employs TRBV18 and TRBJ1-2; TRBD1 agrees at 10 bases. CDR1 KGHSH and CDR2 LQKENI come from the germline V gene. This CDR3 has 15 residues.

The V call is TRBV6-6, the J call TRBJ1-5, with 10 positions matching TRBD1. Germline CDR1 and CDR2: MNHNY and SVGAGI (reference sequence). The CDR3 length is 16 residues. V shed 2 bases and J 4 bases; nucleotides not matched to a gene: 5. The CDR3 sequence is CASSYRQGATNQPQHF. CDR3 nucleotides: TGTGCCAGCAGTTACCGACAGGGGGCGACTAATCAGCCCCAGCATTTT.

The gene calls are TRBV18 and TRBJ1-1; D possibly corresponds to TRBD1 (5 bases). Looked up from germline, CDR1 is KGHSH and CDR2 is LQKENI. The CDR3 extends over 14 amino acids. Trimming left V 3 bases short and J 1 base short, with 9 bases between. CDR3 DNA sequence: TGTGCCAGCTCACCCTTGACAGAGAACACTGAAGCTTTCTTT. It specifies CASSPLTENTEAFF. The full variable domain, completed using reference TRBV18 and TRBJ1-1, is NAGVMQNPRHLVRRRGQEARLRCSPMKGHSHVYWYRQLPEEGLKFMVYLQKENIIDESGMPKERFSAEFPKEGPSILRIQQVVRGDSAAYFCASSPLTENTEAFFGQGTRLTVV.

Comment on this clone: Other nucleotide sequences in the sample specify the same CDR3. The rearrangement joins TRBV6-1 to TRBJ2-1; D is perhaps TRBD1 (5 bases). Trimming stripped 7 bases from V and 4 bases from J, with 11 bases between. In germline, CDR1 is MNHNS, CDR2 SASEGT. The CDR3 consists of 13 residues. The CDR3 loop reads CASILGQYNEQFF. CDR3 DNA: TGTGCCAGCATTCTTGGACAATACAATGAGCAGTTCTTC.

V gene TRBV25-1 combines with J gene TRBJ1-5; D possibly corresponds to TRBD1 (6 bases). V lost 2 bases and J 2 bases, leaving 13 bases between the germline ends. CDR3 length: 16 amino acids. Germline CDR1 and CDR2: MGHDK and SYGVNS. The CDR3 region is CASSEGGGGGNQPQHF. CDR3 sequence (DNA): TGTGCCAGCAGTGAAGGCGGAGGGGGAGGCAATCAGCCCCAGCATTTT.

This clone was counted a single time. DNA of the CDR3: TGTGCCAGCTCACCACCCGACAGGGGCCCTTCCTACGAGCAGTACTTC. It codes for CASSPPDRGPSYEQYF. This chain links TRBV18 with TRBJ2-7; 8 bases match TRBD1. The CDR3 is 16 residues long. V lost 0 bases to trimming and J lost 1 base; unmatched junction nucleotides: 5. CDR1 is KGHSH and CDR2 is LQKENI in the germline V gene.

V is TRBV5-6 and J is TRBJ1-3, with D perhaps TRBD1 (5 bases). There are 15 residues in the CDR3. Trimming stripped 3 bases from V and 4 bases from J, with 14 bases between. The germline V gene has CDR1 SGHDT and CDR2 YYEEEE. The CDR3 protein is CASSSARDGGNTIYF. CDR3 DNA: TGTGCCAGCAGCTCAGCTAGGGACGGCGGAAACACCATATATTTT.

The V and J genes are TRBV18 and TRBJ1-1; D not certain. Germline CDR1 reads KGHSH; CDR2 reads LQKENI. V dropped 3 bases and J dropped 5 bases, with 13 bases sitting between them. CDR3 length equals 14 residues. In DNA, the CDR3 is TGTGCCAGCTCACCTCTATCTGTTGAGACTGAAGCTTTCTTT. As protein: CASSPLSVETEAFF.